A single sample is the source of the 23 T cell receptor beta chains below, sequenced in a study of cytomegalovirus exposure and HLA in healthy donors. PCR amplification relied on 60 Vbeta primers (plus 13 Jbeta primers). TCRdb's copy holds only in-frame clones and misses some; the assay was immunoSEQ multiplex PCR. The data show 150,000 or so clones, roughly 73% seen once. Sequencing was done on a sample of PBMCs. The receptors were gathered from a man aged 40-50 years in good health and CMV-seronegative.

The chain uses TRBV27 and TRBJ1-1; TRBD1 might be the D (6 bases). CDR3 length: 15 amino acids. V was clipped by 7 bases and J by 1 base, with 16 bases between them. Germline loops: CDR1 MNHEY, CDR2 SMNVEV (reference sequence). CDR3 protein: CASTTIDRRNTEAFF. CDR3 nucleotide sequence: TGTGCCAGCACCACCATCGACAGGAGGAACACTGAAGCTTTCTTT.

V usage is TRBV27 and J usage is TRBJ1-5; a weak D match, TRBD1 (5 bases). With 0 bases removed from V and 12 bases from J, the gap between germline ends came to 24 bases. Germline V gene lookup returns CDR1 MNHEY and CDR2 SMNVEV (reference sequence). The length of the CDR3 is 17 residues. The CDR3 spells CASSLSGQEGSISSQHF. The CDR3 region has the DNA TGTGCCAGCAGTTTATCTGGACAAGAAGGGTCAATCTCGAGCCAGCATTTT.

The CDR3 bases are TGTGCCAGCAGCGTAGGGGGGACAGAGAATACGCAGTATTTT. It yields the protein CASSVGGTENTQYF. The chain uses TRBV11-1 and TRBJ2-3; TRBD1 is a possible D gene (7 bases). The germline V gene encodes CDR1 SGHAT and CDR2 FQDESV (reference sequence). Trimming shortened V by 5 bases and J by 7 bases, and 16 bases separated the two germline ends. This CDR3 has 14 residues.

V usage is TRBV20-1 and J usage is TRBJ2-3; D is perhaps TRBD1 (5 bases). Germline CDR1 reads DFQATT; CDR2 reads SNEGSKA (reference sequence). V was trimmed by 6 bases and J by 7 bases, leaving 8 bases between them. The CDR3 runs to 10 residues. CDR3 DNA sequence: TGCAGTGCCGCAGGGAATACGCAGTATTTT. Translation gives CSAAGNTQYF.

This chain connects TRBV15 to TRBJ2-1; maybe TRBD1 (6 bases). Germline-derived CDR1 and CDR2 are LNHNV and YYDKDF (reference sequence). The CDR3 sequence is 14 residues long. V lost 0 bases and J 8 bases, leaving 11 bases between the germline ends. CDR3 in DNA: TGTGCCACCAGCAGAGACGGGACAATTTATGAGCAGTTCTTC. It encodes CATSRDGTIYEQFF.

The genes are TRBV5-4 and TRBJ1-2; 7 bases map to TRBD1. V gave up 4 bases and J gave up 4 bases; unmatched junction bases: 7. This CDR3 comprises 14 residues. Germline V gene sequence: CDR1 SGHNT, CDR2 YYREEE (reference sequence). Here the CDR3 DNA reads TGTGCCAGCAGCCTCGACAGGGTAGCCTATGGCTACACCTTC. This codes for CASSLDRVAYGYTF.

This clone was seen once. As DNA, the CDR3 is TGCGCCAGCAGCCCCGCCCCAGGGGAAGAGACCCAGTACTTC. This encodes CASSPAPGEETQYF. V and J are TRBV5-1 and TRBJ2-5; TRBD1 might be the D (6 bases). This CDR3 spans 14 amino acids. The ends were cut back, 4 bases at V and 3 bases at J, with 13 bases in the middle. In germline, CDR1 is SGHRS, CDR2 YFSETQ. The whole variable domain, remainder taken from reference TRBV5-1 and TRBJ2-5, is KAGVTQTPRYLIKTRGQQVTLSCSPISGHRSVSWYQQTPGQGLQFLFEYFSETQRNKGNFPGRFSGRQFSNSRSEMNVSTLELGDSALYLCASSPAPGEETQYFGPGTRLLVL.

The V and J genes are TRBV2 and TRBJ2-7; 10 nucleotides align to TRBD2. Germline CDR1 reads SNHLY; CDR2 reads FYNNEI. V trimming: 4 bases; J trimming: 2 bases; junction bases outside the gene matches: 11. The length of the CDR3 is 17 residues. The CDR3 DNA reads TGTGCCAGCAGTGCCTCTCTAGCGGGGGCTCGGGCCTACGAGCAGTACTTC. The encoded protein is CASSASLAGARAYEQYF.

Concerning this clone itself: A read error may account for a junction end that differs from germline. The chain links TRBV7-9 to TRBJ2-7; no clear D. CDR1 and CDR2 (germline): SEHNR, FQNEAQ (reference sequence). This CDR3 comprises 16 residues. This CDR3 reads CSSSLVGRLALGEQYF. CDR3 DNA: TGTTCCAGCAGCTTAGTTGGCAGACTTGCCCTGGGCGAGCAGTACTTC.

The chain employs TRBV30 and TRBJ2-2; maybe TRBD1 (6 bases). The CDR3 runs 14 residues. Trimming took 5 bases from V and 1 from J, leaving 11 bases between them. The germline gives CDR1 GTSNPN, CDR2 SVGIG (reference sequence). CDR3 bases: TGTGCCTGGGGCCAGGGGAGGAACACCGGGGAGCTGTTTTTT. This sequence encodes CAWGQGRNTGELFF.

This clone was detected only once. This chain joins TRBV7-9 and TRBJ2-7; a weak D match, TRBD2 (6 bases). Germline assignment: CDR1 SEHNR and CDR2 FQNEAQ (reference sequence). Between the trimmed V and J ends, which lost 5 bases and 5 bases, there was a span of 19 bases. CDR3 length equals 15 residues. CDR3 sequence: CASSPRRGSGNEQYF. Written as DNA, the CDR3 is TGTGCCAGCAGCCCCCGTCGGGGGTCGGGGAACGAGCAGTACTTC.

The rearrangement joins TRBV10-3 to TRBJ2-1; 11 nucleotides align to TRBD2. V lost 4 bases to trimming and J lost 7 bases; unmatched junction nucleotides: 15. The CDR3 runs to 18 residues. Germline V gene lookup returns CDR1 ENHRY and CDR2 SYGVKD. The CDR3 bases are TGTGCCATCAGTGTTGGTAGCGGGGGGGCTATCCTGGGAAATGAGCAGTTCTTC. Translated, it gives CAISVGSGGAILGNEQFF.

In its sample, this clone is medium-sized (0.01 to 0.1%). The chain joins TRBV2 to TRBJ2-7, with 9 bases fitting TRBD1. CDR3 length: 13 residues. From germline, CDR1 is SNHLY and CDR2 FYNNEI. The junction had 3 bases not matched to a gene; V was cut back by 4 bases and J by 5 bases. This CDR3 reads CASSARTGDEQYF. The CDR3 nucleotides are TGTGCCAGCAGTGCCCGGACAGGGGACGAGCAGTACTTC.

This chain uses TRBV19 with TRBJ1-4; 8 bases fit TRBD1. This CDR3 region has 15 residues. CDR1 is LNHDA and CDR2 is SQIVND in the germline V gene (reference sequence). With 2 bases clipped from V and 3 bases from J, the junction kept 2 bases outside the gene matches. CDR3 sequence reads: CASSIQGAANEKLFF. CDR3 DNA sequence: TGTGCCAGTAGTATACAGGGGGCGGCTAATGAAAAACTGTTTTTT.

The rearrangement links TRBV4-1 to TRBJ2-5; 16 bases are a match to TRBD2. Trimming at V came to 4 bases and at J to 2 bases, leaving 16 bases not matched to a gene. CDR3 size: 21 residues. CDR1 is MGHRA, CDR2 YSYEKL, per germline. The CDR3 spells CASSRSTGTSGGVGLQETQYF. CDR3 sequence (DNA): TGCGCCAGCAGCCGCTCTACCGGGACTAGCGGGGGGGTTGGCCTACAAGAGACCCAGTACTTC.

The rearrangement joins TRBV19 to TRBJ2-2; 14 nucleotides line up with TRBD2. Germline trimming cut 7 bases from V and 7 bases from J; bases unmatched to any gene: 8. The germline CDR1 and CDR2 sequences are LNHDA and SQIVND (reference sequence). The length of the CDR3 is 16 residues. The CDR3 is CASTRLAGGPGGELFF. DNA of the CDR3: TGTGCCAGTACGCGACTAGCGGGGGGGCCCGGCGGGGAGCTGTTTTTT. The full variable domain, in which reference TRBV19 and TRBJ2-2 provide the parts outside the CDR3, is DGGITQSPKYLFRKEGQNVTLSCEQNLNHDAMYWYRQDPGQGLRLIYYSQIVNDFQKGDIAEGYSVSREKKESFPLTVTSAQKNPTAFYLCASTRLAGGPGGELFFGEGSRLTVL.

The V gene is TRBV18, the J gene TRBJ2-2, with D possibly being TRBD1 (5 bases). The CDR3 has 16 amino acids. Germline CDR1 KGHSH, CDR2 LQKENI. The V end lost 0 bases, the J end lost 2 bases, and 10 bases lay between the germline ends. This CDR3 is CASSPPRQTNTGELFF. Here the CDR3 DNA reads TGTGCCAGCTCACCACCGAGACAGACCAACACCGGGGAGCTGTTTTTT.

This clone was counted a few times. The chain couples TRBV7-2 to TRBJ1-5, with a tentative D call TRBD1 (6 bases). V lost 5 bases and J lost 2, with 13 bases in between. The CDR3 spans 15 residues. Germline V gene data show CDR1 as SGHTA and CDR2 as FQGNSA. The CDR3 here is CASSLDPGGNQPQHF. The CDR3 DNA sequence: TGTGCCAGCAGCCTCGACCCAGGGGGCAATCAGCCCCAGCATTTT.

This clone was seen only a few times. The rearrangement uses TRBV6-1 and TRBJ1-5; D not certain. The V end lost 4 bases, the J end lost 0 bases, and 7 bases lay between the germline ends. CDR3 length: 14 residues. CDR1 is MNHNS and CDR2 is SASEGT in the germline V gene. CDR3 DNA sequence: TGTGCCAGCAGTGCCGGGGATAGCAATCAGCCCCAGCATTTT. Amino acids: CASSAGDSNQPQHF.

The rearrangement uses TRBV7-6 and TRBJ1-5; 11 bases line up with TRBD1. The V segment lost 5 bases and the J segment 2 bases; nucleotides outside the gene matches: 8. This CDR3 region has 17 residues. Germline V gene lookup returns CDR1 SGHVS and CDR2 FNYEAQ. In DNA form, the CDR3 reads TGTGCCAGCAGCCCGGGACAGGGGGTTTTGGGCAATCAGCCCCAGCATTTT. It codes for CASSPGQGVLGNQPQHF.

This clone was seen a handful of times. The gene calls are TRBV5-1 and TRBJ1-1; D is uncertain. V lost 6 bases and J 4 bases, leaving 16 bases between the germline ends. Germline V gives CDR1 SGHRS, CDR2 YFSETQ. The CDR3 extends over 14 amino acids. The CDR3 DNA sequence: TGCGCCAGCACCCAGGATTGGGTGACCACTGAAGCTTTCTTT. This sequence encodes CASTQDWVTTEAFF.

V usage is TRBV7-2 and J usage is TRBJ1-1; 9 bases align to TRBD1. Germline lookup yields CDR1 SGHTA and CDR2 FQGNSA. The V gene end was trimmed by 6 bases and the J gene end by 4 bases; junction bases not matched to a gene: 3. The CDR3 contains 13 residues. DNA for the CDR3: TGTGCCAGCAGGTTACAGGGGGCCACTGAAGCTTTCTTT. Translating gives CASRLQGATEAFF. The complete variable domain, with remaining parts taken from reference TRBV7-2 and TRBJ1-1, reads GAGVSQSPSNKVTEKGKDVELRCDPISGHTALYWYRQSLGQGLEFLIYFQGNSAPDKSGLPSDRFSAERTGGSVSTLTIQRTQQEDSAVYLCASRLQGATEAFFGQGTRLTVV.

J is TRBJ2-7 and V is TRBV29-1; a possible D gene is TRBD1 (6 bases). The V and J ends lost 8 bases and 5 bases respectively, with 16 bases between them. The CDR3 spans 12 residues. The germline CDR1 and CDR2 sequences are SQVTM and ANQGSEA. Here the CDR3 reads CSSTASGDEQYF. CDR3 DNA sequence: TGCAGCTCGACCGCCTCAGGGGACGAGCAGTACTTC.